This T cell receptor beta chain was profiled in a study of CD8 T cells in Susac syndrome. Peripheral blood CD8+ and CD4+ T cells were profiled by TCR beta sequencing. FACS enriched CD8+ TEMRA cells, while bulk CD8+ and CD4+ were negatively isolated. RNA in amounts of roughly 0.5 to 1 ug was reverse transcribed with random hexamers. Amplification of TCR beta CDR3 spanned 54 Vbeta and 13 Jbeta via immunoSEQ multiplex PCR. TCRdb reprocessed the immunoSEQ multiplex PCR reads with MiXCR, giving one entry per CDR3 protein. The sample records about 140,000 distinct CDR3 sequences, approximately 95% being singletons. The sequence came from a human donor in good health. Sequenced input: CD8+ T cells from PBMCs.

The CDR3 DNA reads TGTGCCAGCAGCCCAGTGGTTTCTGTGCGGGAGACCCAGTACTTC. This encodes CASSPVVSVRETQYF. The chain is built from TRBV3-1 and TRBJ2-5; no definite D call. The CDR3 is 15 residues long. V lost 4 bases and J lost 5, with 17 bases in between. The V gene's germline CDR1 is LGHDT and CDR2 YNNKEL (reference sequence).